The 7 T cell receptor beta chains given below trace back to one sample, sequenced in a study of T-cell memory formation after mild COVID-19 (dated by TCRdb to about 2021). The protocol used for the library was 5' RACE. The instrument given in TCRdb is Illumina NovaSeq 6000. TCRdb applied fastp at Q25 and MiXCR to the public reads, then kept only in-frame beta chains. When rows share a CDR3 protein, they turn into one entry using the most common DNA and genes. In all, the sample holds 50,000 or so distinct CDR3 sequences, and roughly a quarter of those were seen once. About 41% of the sample is held by the ten biggest clonotypes. Sample: PBMCs or a T cell subset sorted from them (not recorded which). These receptor sequences come from a man between 18 and 29 years old who had mild COVID-19 (a few samples of this study predate the infection). The sample titles of this study are shuffled in the database, so cell type and time point are left out; the donor was told from shared clones.

This clonotype turned up a few times. The genes are TRBV4-2 and TRBJ2-1; the match to TRBD2 covers 9 bases. The CDR3 spans 15 residues. Germline CDR1 is LGHNA and CDR2 is YNFKEQ. V dropped 1 base and J dropped 2; count of bases not matched to a gene: 0. The CDR3 DNA sequence: TGTGCCAGCAGCCAAGGCGGGGGGGCCTACAATGAGCAGTTCTTC. Amino acids: CASSQGGGAYNEQFF.

This chain uses TRBV7-2 with TRBJ2-3; 15 bases agree with TRBD2. CDR3 length: 17 residues. V was clipped by 6 bases and J by 3 bases; unmatched bases: 7. The germline CDR1 and CDR2 sequences are SGHTA and FQGNSA. The CDR3 spells CASRPWTSGGVTDTQYF. The CDR3 nucleotides are TGTGCCAGCAGACCCTGGACTAGCGGGGGGGTGACAGATACGCAGTATTTT.

The chain carries TRBV20-1 and TRBJ2-1, with 8 bases fitting TRBD2. Germline assignment: CDR1 DFQATT and CDR2 SNEGSKA (reference sequence). This CDR3 has 15 residues. V gave up 0 bases and J gave up 8 bases; unmatched junction bases: 9. CDR3 sequence: CSARELGGGFDEQFF. The CDR3 DNA follows: TGCAGTGCTAGAGAGCTTGGCGGGGGGTTCGATGAGCAGTTCTTC.

Here the CDR3 DNA reads TGCAGCGCCGCCGACAACAACTACGAGCAGTACGTC. As protein: CSAADNNYEQYV. The genes are TRBV29-1 and TRBJ2-7; no clear D gene. Germline CDR1 is SQVTM and CDR2 is ANQGSEA. There are 12 residues in the CDR3. Trimming pared 7 bases from V and 3 bases from J, leaving 13 bases between.

The chain is built from TRBV4-3 and TRBJ2-3, with TRBD2 matching 9 bases. Trimming took 8 bases from V and 3 from J; bases not matched to a gene: 6. This CDR3 spans 14 amino acids. Germline V gene sequence: CDR1 LGHNA, CDR2 YSLEER. DNA of the CDR3: TGCGCCAGCGGCGGCGGGGGGGCAACAGATACGCAGTATTTT. Translation: CASGGGGATDTQYF.

The rearrangement links TRBV7-2 to TRBJ2-1; perhaps TRBD2 as D (5 bases). V was trimmed by 3 bases and J by 3 bases, leaving 15 bases between them. CDR1 SGHTA and CDR2 FQGNSA come from the germline V gene. This CDR3 is 16 amino acids long. CDR3 sequence reads: CASSFTTGFLYNEQFF. CDR3 in DNA: TGTGCCAGCAGCTTCACGACGGGGTTCCTCTACAATGAGCAGTTCTTC.

This chain connects TRBV10-3 to TRBJ2-7; D unresolved. Germline assignment: CDR1 ENHRY and CDR2 SYGVKD. This CDR3 has 13 residues. V lost 2 bases and J lost 2, with 7 bases in between. CDR3 DNA sequence: TGTGCCATCAGTGAGGTCGGCACCTACGAGCAGTACGTC. Translating it yields CAISEVGTYEQYV.